Listed below are T cell receptor beta chains from one sample, sequenced in a study of metastatic and nonmetastatic thyroid tumors. MiXCR was used by TCRdb to re-call the PCR reads. The data contain tens of thousands of clones, over 25% of them seen just once; the ten biggest clones take up 13% to 15%. The material sequenced was tumor tissue. These receptors came from a male donor with papillary thyroid cancer or a benign thyroid nodule (not recorded which). Some clones in this sample may be carry-over from other donors' samples. Each CDR3 is given with its conserved first and last residue. The D gene is left open where the match is weak. Some rows mark clone size as missing; the rest say once, few, many or name a class of expanded clone.

d_call: .
clone_size: medium-sized
v_call: TRBV20-1
j_call: TRBJ2-6
cdr3_aa: CSAPHGQGTGANVLTF
cdr3_nt: TGCAGTGCCCCCCATGGTCAGGGTACTGGGGCCAACGTCCTGACTTTC

d_call: .
clone_size: .
v_call: TRBV27
j_call: TRBJ1-1
cdr3_aa: CASSPVTANTEAFF
cdr3_nt: TGTGCCAGCAGTCCCGTGACAGCTAACACTGAAGCTTTCTTT

d_call: .
clone_size: many
v_call: TRBV7-2
j_call: TRBJ2-3
cdr3_aa: CASSGGRASTDTQYF
cdr3_nt: TGTGCCAGCAGCGGAGGACGTGCTAGCACAGATACGCAGTATTTT

d_call: .
clone_size: many
v_call: TRBV7-2
j_call: TRBJ1-1
cdr3_aa: CASSLDPGGDAFF
cdr3_nt: TGTGCCAGCAGCTTAGATCCGGGCGGGGACGCTTTCTTT

d_call: .
clone_size: once
v_call: TRBV4-1
j_call: TRBJ1-5
cdr3_aa: CASSQDGRGGPQHF
cdr3_nt: TGCGCCAGCAGCCAAGATGGACGCGGGGGGCCCCAGCATTTT

d_call: .
clone_size: .
v_call: TRBV12-3/TRBV12-4
j_call: TRBJ1-4
cdr3_aa: CASSPGTANEKLFF
cdr3_nt: TGTGCCAGCAGTCCCGGGACGGCTAATGAAAAACTGTTTTTT

d_call: .
clone_size: medium-sized
v_call: TRBV18
j_call: TRBJ2-7
cdr3_aa: CASSTAGARDEQYF
cdr3_nt: TGTGCCAGCTCAACGGCAGGGGCCCGGGACGAGCAGTACTTC

d_call: .
clone_size: few
v_call: TRBV27
j_call: TRBJ1-6
cdr3_aa: CASSPSLGGFYNSPLHF
cdr3_nt: TGTGCCAGCAGTCCCAGCCTTGGAGGGTTCTATAATTCACCCCTCCACTTT

d_call: TRBD1
clone_size: few
v_call: TRBV2
j_call: TRBJ2-5
cdr3_aa: CASSGTGGGETQYF
cdr3_nt: TGTGCCAGCAGTGGGACAGGTGGAGGAGAGACCCAGTACTTC

d_call: .
clone_size: once
v_call: TRBV7-8
j_call: TRBJ2-7
cdr3_aa: CASSLGPGSSYEQYF
cdr3_nt: TGTGCCAGCAGCTTAGGTCCAGGGTCCTCCTACGAGCAGTACTTC

d_call: .
clone_size: .
v_call: TRBV12-3/TRBV12-4
j_call: TRBJ2-7
cdr3_aa: CASSALLGLEQYF
cdr3_nt: TGTGCCAGCAGTGCCCTACTGGGGCTCGAGCAGTACTTC

d_call: .
clone_size: few
v_call: TRBV28
j_call: TRBJ2-6
cdr3_aa: CASSLRYSGANVLTF
cdr3_nt: TGTGCCAGCAGTTTAAGATACTCTGGGGCCAACGTCCTGACTTTC

d_call: .
clone_size: once
v_call: TRBV19
j_call: TRBJ1-1
cdr3_aa: CASSMGSQLMNTEAFF
cdr3_nt: TGTGCCAGTAGTATGGGCAGCCAACTCATGAACACTGAAGCTTTCTTT

d_call: TRBD1
clone_size: many
v_call: TRBV2
j_call: TRBJ2-1
cdr3_aa: CASSDRGSGEQFF
cdr3_nt: TGTGCCAGCAGTGACAGGGGGTCCGGTGAGCAGTTCTTC

d_call: TRBD1
clone_size: many
v_call: TRBV7-9
j_call: TRBJ2-1
cdr3_aa: CASSSRGGSLDNEQFF
cdr3_nt: TGTGCCAGCAGCTCCAGAGGGGGCTCTTTGGACAATGAGCAGTTCTTC

d_call: TRBD2
clone_size: once
v_call: TRBV5-1
j_call: TRBJ2-1
cdr3_aa: CASSLGLAVYNEQFF
cdr3_nt: TGCGCCAGCAGCTTGGGACTAGCGGTCTACAATGAGCAGTTCTTC

d_call: TRBD1
clone_size: medium-sized
v_call: TRBV6-2/TRBV6-3
j_call: TRBJ1-6
cdr3_aa: CASSLRDRGNSPLHF
cdr3_nt: TGTGCCAGCAGCTTAAGGGACAGAGGAAATTCACCCCTCCACTTT

d_call: .
clone_size: .
v_call: TRBV6-1
j_call: TRBJ2-7
cdr3_aa: CASSGTGTLYEQYF
cdr3_nt: TGTGCCAGCAGTGGAACCGGGACACTCTACGAGCAGTACTTC

d_call: .
clone_size: .
v_call: TRBV18
j_call: TRBJ2-7
cdr3_aa: CASSQLSLRDGYEQYF
cdr3_nt: TGTGCCAGCTCACAACTGAGCCTCCGGGACGGTTACGAGCAGTACTTC

d_call: TRBD1
clone_size: .
v_call: TRBV3-1
j_call: TRBJ2-7
cdr3_aa: CASSWTGFERSEQYF
cdr3_nt: TGTGCCAGCAGCTGGACAGGGTTCGAACGCTCCGAGCAGTACTTC

d_call: TRBD2
clone_size: many
v_call: TRBV5-4
j_call: TRBJ2-2
cdr3_aa: CASSLAPTTSGRSGELFF
cdr3_nt: TGTGCCAGCAGCTTGGCCCCTACGACTAGCGGGAGATCCGGGGAGCTGTTTTTT

d_call: .
clone_size: medium-sized
v_call: TRBV5-1
j_call: TRBJ2-7
cdr3_aa: CASSLGHEQYF
cdr3_nt: TGCGCCAGCAGCTTGGGCCACGAGCAGTACTTC

d_call: TRBD1
clone_size: medium-sized
v_call: TRBV18
j_call: TRBJ1-1
cdr3_aa: CASSPQGAGTEAFF
cdr3_nt: TGTGCCAGCTCACCCCAGGGGGCTGGCACTGAAGCTTTCTTT

d_call: .
clone_size: few
v_call: TRBV19
j_call: TRBJ2-1
cdr3_aa: CASSMFRDGYNEQFF
cdr3_nt: TGTGCCAGTAGTATGTTTCGGGACGGATACAATGAGCAGTTCTTC

d_call: TRBD2
clone_size: once
v_call: TRBV11-1
j_call: TRBJ2-7
cdr3_aa: CASSSAPSGKGAYEQYF
cdr3_nt: TGTGCCAGCAGCTCCGCCCCAAGCGGGAAGGGTGCCTACGAGCAGTACTTC

d_call: TRBD2
clone_size: many
v_call: TRBV15
j_call: TRBJ2-1
cdr3_aa: CATSRDYPGLARKFF
cdr3_nt: TGTGCCACCAGCAGAGATTATCCGGGACTAGCGAGAAAGTTCTTC

d_call: .
clone_size: .
v_call: TRBV6-1
j_call: TRBJ2-6
cdr3_aa: CASTTGISGANFLTF
cdr3_nt: TGTGCCAGCACCACCGGGATCTCTGGGGCCAACTTCCTGACTTTC

d_call: .
clone_size: .
v_call: TRBV5-1
j_call: TRBJ2-1
cdr3_aa: CASSLVGQFLGNEQFF
cdr3_nt: TGCGCCAGCAGCTTGGTGGGTCAATTCTTAGGCAATGAGCAGTTCTTC

d_call: .
clone_size: .
v_call: TRBV28
j_call: TRBJ1-5
cdr3_aa: CASRTPRNSNQPQHF
cdr3_nt: TGTGCCAGCAGGACCCCAAGAAATAGCAATCAGCCCCAGCATTTT

d_call: .
clone_size: many
v_call: TRBV4-1
j_call: TRBJ1-1
cdr3_aa: CASSQDSTVNTEAFF
cdr3_nt: TGCGCCAGCAGCCAAGACTCTACAGTGAACACTGAAGCTTTCTTT

d_call: .
clone_size: .
v_call: TRBV27
j_call: TRBJ1-6
cdr3_aa: CASSSDSSLGNSPLHF
cdr3_nt: TGTGCCAGCAGTTCGGACAGTTCATTAGGGAATTCACCCCTCCACTTT

d_call: .
clone_size: medium-sized
v_call: TRBV18
j_call: TRBJ2-1
cdr3_aa: CASSRTIGDNEQFF
cdr3_nt: TGTGCCAGCTCCAGGACTATTGGCGACAATGAGCAGTTCTTC

d_call: .
clone_size: .
v_call: TRBV11-3
j_call: TRBJ2-7
cdr3_aa: CASSSSSYEQYF
cdr3_nt: TGTGCCAGCAGCTCGTCCTCCTACGAGCAGTACTTC

d_call: .
clone_size: medium-sized
v_call: TRBV15
j_call: TRBJ1-6
cdr3_aa: CATSPQTPGSSPLHF
cdr3_nt: TGTGCCACCAGCCCTCAGACCCCAGGGAGTTCACCCCTCCACTTT

d_call: .
clone_size: .
v_call: TRBV5-1
j_call: TRBJ1-1
cdr3_aa: CASSPEDPGGTEAFF
cdr3_nt: TGCGCCAGCAGCCCGGAGGACCCTGGAGGCACTGAAGCTTTCTTT

d_call: TRBD1
clone_size: many
v_call: TRBV19
j_call: TRBJ1-5
cdr3_aa: CASSIEPTGMSGNQPQHF
cdr3_nt: TGTGCCAGTAGTATAGAGCCGACAGGGATGAGTGGCAATCAGCCCCAGCATTTT

d_call: .
clone_size: .
v_call: TRBV5-6
j_call: TRBJ1-2
cdr3_aa: CASSRPSNYGYTF
cdr3_nt: TGTGCCAGCAGCCGACCATCTAACTATGGCTACACCTTC

d_call: .
clone_size: .
v_call: TRBV11-1
j_call: TRBJ2-7
cdr3_aa: CASSLALGVWPNGGDEQYF
cdr3_nt: TGTGCCAGCAGCTTAGCGCTGGGGGTTTGGCCTAACGGCGGCGACGAGCAGTACTTC

d_call: .
clone_size: many
v_call: TRBV28
j_call: TRBJ2-5
cdr3_aa: CASSFLQETQYF
cdr3_nt: TGTGCCAGCAGTTTCCTTCAAGAGACCCAGTACTTC

d_call: TRBD2
clone_size: .
v_call: TRBV15
j_call: TRBJ2-2
cdr3_aa: CATSRVGTSGRVSVNTGELFF
cdr3_nt: TGTGCCACCAGCAGAGTGGGGACTAGCGGGAGGGTATCAGTGAACACAGGGGAGCTGTTTTTT

d_call: .
clone_size: medium-sized
v_call: TRBV30
j_call: TRBJ2-2
cdr3_aa: CAWSAPRWVTGELFF
cdr3_nt: TGTGCCTGGAGTGCCCCTCGTTGGGTGACCGGGGAGCTGTTTTTT

d_call: .
clone_size: few
v_call: TRBV11-2
j_call: TRBJ1-1
cdr3_aa: CASSLDTLMNTEAFF
cdr3_nt: TGTGCCAGCAGCTTAGACACGCTTATGAACACTGAAGCTTTCTTT

d_call: TRBD1
clone_size: many
v_call: TRBV20-1
j_call: TRBJ1-5
cdr3_aa: CSAWTGTLNQPQHF
cdr3_nt: TGCAGTGCTTGGACAGGCACCCTGAATCAGCCCCAGCATTTT

d_call: .
clone_size: medium-sized
v_call: TRBV5-1
j_call: TRBJ1-5
cdr3_aa: CASSPGPGGGNQPQHF
cdr3_nt: TGCGCCAGCAGCCCCGGCCCCGGGGGGGGCAATCAGCCCCAGCATTTT

d_call: .
clone_size: .
v_call: TRBV12-3/TRBV12-4
j_call: TRBJ2-7
cdr3_aa: CASSPTGPAGEQYF
cdr3_nt: TGTGCCAGCAGCCCCACAGGCCCCGCCGGAGAGCAGTACTTC

d_call: .
clone_size: .
v_call: TRBV3-1
j_call: TRBJ1-4
cdr3_aa: CASSQGPSEFNEKLFF
cdr3_nt: TGTGCCAGCAGCCAAGGGCCTAGCGAGTTTAATGAAAAACTGTTTTTT

d_call: .
clone_size: few
v_call: TRBV24-1
j_call: TRBJ2-1
cdr3_aa: CATSVGWNNEQFF
cdr3_nt: TGTGCCACCAGTGTAGGGTGGAACAATGAGCAGTTCTTC

d_call: .
clone_size: once
v_call: TRBV20-1
j_call: TRBJ2-7
cdr3_aa: CSARKSGYEQYF
cdr3_nt: TGCAGTGCTAGAAAGTCAGGATACGAGCAGTACTTC